This T cell receptor beta chain was identified in a study of shared clonotypes between healthy human individuals. Unsorted PBMC contributed 250 to 300 ng DNA, some 29,000 T cell genomes, to each replicate PCR. Profiling relied on immunoSEQ multiplex PCR, and the TCRdb table lists in-frame clones only, not all of them. There are about 470,000 clones in the sample; roughly 83% occur only once, and 13% lies in the top ten. The CDR3 spans 17 residues. The germline V gene has CDR1 MGHDK and CDR2 SYGVNS. J was trimmed by 0 bases and V by 6 bases; bases with no gene match: 8. A few counts support this clone.

The TCR originated in a woman in her thirties or forties in good health. Some clones in this sample may be carry-over from other donors' samples. The rearrangement links TRBV25-1 to TRBJ2-3, with 11 bases lining up with TRBD2. Sequenced input: PBMCs. The CDR3 nucleotides are TGTGCCAGCAGGGGACTAGCGGAGGCCTCTAGCACAGATACGCAGTATTTT. It is translated as CASRGLAEASSTDTQYF.